The TCR beta chain described here comes from a study of beta chain features in type 1 diabetes. General observations from the study: Within patients, naive, central memory and Treg TCRB repertoires seemed more similar than within healthy donors. Within each of all four CD4+ subsets, Type 1 diabetes patients had TCRB CDR3s that were moderately but significantly shorter.

In germline, CDR1 is LNHDA, CDR2 SQIVND (reference sequence). Trimming took 8 bases from V and 1 from J, leaving 11 bases between them. This CDR3 has 13 amino acids. The whole isolated RNA underwent reverse transcription, so sequencing captured expressed TCRB transcripts. Profiling relied on immunoSEQ multiplex PCR, and the TCRdb table lists in-frame clones only, not all of them. The sample includes more than 95,000 clones, over 25% of them seen just once. The table lists this clone with a few counts. What it recognizes is unknown. The sequence derives from a woman between 18 and 29 years old with type 1 diabetes. V gene TRBV19 combines with J gene TRBJ2-5; no clear D. The sequenced sample consisted of central memory CD4+ T cells from blood. The CDR3 loop reads CASSPIVQETQYF. The CDR3 DNA is TGTGCCAGTTCACCGATAGTCCAAGAGACCCAGTACTTC.